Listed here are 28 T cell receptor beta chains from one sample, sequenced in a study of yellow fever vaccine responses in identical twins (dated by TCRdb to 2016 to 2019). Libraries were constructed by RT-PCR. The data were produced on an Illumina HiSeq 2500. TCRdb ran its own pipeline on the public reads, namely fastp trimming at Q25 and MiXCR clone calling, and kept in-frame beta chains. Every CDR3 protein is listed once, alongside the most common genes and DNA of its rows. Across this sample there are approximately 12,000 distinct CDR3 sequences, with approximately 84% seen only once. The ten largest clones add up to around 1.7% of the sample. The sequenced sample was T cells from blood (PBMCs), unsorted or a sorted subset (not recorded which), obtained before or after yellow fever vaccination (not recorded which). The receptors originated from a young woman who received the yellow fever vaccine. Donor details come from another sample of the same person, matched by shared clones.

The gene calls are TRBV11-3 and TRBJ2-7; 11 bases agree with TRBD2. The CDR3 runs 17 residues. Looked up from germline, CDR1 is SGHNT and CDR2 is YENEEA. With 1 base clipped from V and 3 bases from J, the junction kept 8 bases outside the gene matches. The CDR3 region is CASSLGATSGGHYEQYF. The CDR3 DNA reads TGTGCCAGCAGCTTAGGGGCTACTAGCGGGGGACACTACGAGCAGTACTTC. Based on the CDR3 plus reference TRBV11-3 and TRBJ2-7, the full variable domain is EAGVVQSPRYKIIEKKQPVAFWCNPISGHNTLYWYLQNLGQGPELLIRYENEEAVDDSQLPKDRFSAERLKGVDSTLKIQPAELGDSAVYLCASSLGATSGGHYEQYFGPGTRLTVT.

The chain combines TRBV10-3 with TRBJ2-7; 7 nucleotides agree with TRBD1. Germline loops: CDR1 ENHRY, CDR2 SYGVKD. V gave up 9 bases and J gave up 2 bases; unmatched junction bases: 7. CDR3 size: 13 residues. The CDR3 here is CAIGQEITYEQYF. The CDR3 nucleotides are TGTGCCATAGGACAGGAGATAACCTACGAGCAGTACTTC.

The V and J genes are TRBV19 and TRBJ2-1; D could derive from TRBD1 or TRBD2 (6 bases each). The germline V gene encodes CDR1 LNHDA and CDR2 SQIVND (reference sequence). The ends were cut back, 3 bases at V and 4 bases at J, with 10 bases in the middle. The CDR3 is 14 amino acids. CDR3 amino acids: CASSIQGRYNEQFF. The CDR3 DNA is TGTGCCAGTAGTATCCAGGGGAGGTACAATGAGCAGTTCTTC. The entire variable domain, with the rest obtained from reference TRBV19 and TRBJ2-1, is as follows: DGGITQSPKYLFRKEGQNVTLSCEQNLNHDAMYWYRQDPGQGLRLIYYSQIVNDFQKGDIAEGYSVSREKKESFPLTVTSAQKNPTAFYLCASSIQGRYNEQFFGPGTRLTVL.

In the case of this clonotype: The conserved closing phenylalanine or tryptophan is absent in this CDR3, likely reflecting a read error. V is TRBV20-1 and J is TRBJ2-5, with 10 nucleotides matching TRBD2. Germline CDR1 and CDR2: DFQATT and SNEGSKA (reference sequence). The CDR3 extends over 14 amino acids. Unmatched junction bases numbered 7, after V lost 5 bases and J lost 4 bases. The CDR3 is CSAFLAGAGETQYS. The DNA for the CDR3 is TGCAGTGCTTTTCTAGCGGGAGCCGGAGAGACCCAGTACTCC.

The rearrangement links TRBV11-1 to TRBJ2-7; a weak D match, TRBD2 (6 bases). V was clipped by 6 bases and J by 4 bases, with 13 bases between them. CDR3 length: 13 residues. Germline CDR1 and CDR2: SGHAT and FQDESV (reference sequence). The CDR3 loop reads CASRPGLSYEQYF. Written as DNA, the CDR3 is TGTGCCAGCAGACCCGGACTAAGTTACGAGCAGTACTTC.

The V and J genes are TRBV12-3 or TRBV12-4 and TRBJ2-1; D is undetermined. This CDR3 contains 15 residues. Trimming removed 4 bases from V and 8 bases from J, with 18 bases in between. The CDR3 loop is CASSSRTPTGDEQFF. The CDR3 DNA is TGTGCCAGCAGTTCGAGGACCCCGACTGGCGATGAGCAGTTCTTC.

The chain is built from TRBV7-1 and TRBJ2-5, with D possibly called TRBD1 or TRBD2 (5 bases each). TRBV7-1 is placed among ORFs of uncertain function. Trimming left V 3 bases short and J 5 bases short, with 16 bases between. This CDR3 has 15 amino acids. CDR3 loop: CASSSGTRVGETQYF. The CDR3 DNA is TGTGCCAGCAGCTCTGGGACCAGGGTGGGCGAGACCCAGTACTTC.

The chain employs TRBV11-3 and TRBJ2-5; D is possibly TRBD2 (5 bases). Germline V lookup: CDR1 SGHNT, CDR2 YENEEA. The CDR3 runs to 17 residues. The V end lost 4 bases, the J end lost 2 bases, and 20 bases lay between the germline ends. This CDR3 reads CASSSGSPAPWQETQYF. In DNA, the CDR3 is TGTGCCAGCAGCTCGGGGAGTCCGGCGCCCTGGCAAGAGACCCAGTACTTC.

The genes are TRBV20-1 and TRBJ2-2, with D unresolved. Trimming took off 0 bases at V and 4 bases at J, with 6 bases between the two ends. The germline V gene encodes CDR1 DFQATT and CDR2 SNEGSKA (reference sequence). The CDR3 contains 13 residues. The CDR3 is CSARDRFTGELFF. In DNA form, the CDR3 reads TGCAGTGCTAGAGATAGGTTCACCGGGGAGCTGTTTTTT.

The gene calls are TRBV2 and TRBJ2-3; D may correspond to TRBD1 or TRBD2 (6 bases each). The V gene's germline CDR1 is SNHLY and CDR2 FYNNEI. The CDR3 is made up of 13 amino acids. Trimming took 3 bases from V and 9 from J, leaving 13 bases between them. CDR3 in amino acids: CASSEMGGGTQYF. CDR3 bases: TGTGCCAGCAGTGAGATGGGGGGCGGCACGCAGTATTTT.

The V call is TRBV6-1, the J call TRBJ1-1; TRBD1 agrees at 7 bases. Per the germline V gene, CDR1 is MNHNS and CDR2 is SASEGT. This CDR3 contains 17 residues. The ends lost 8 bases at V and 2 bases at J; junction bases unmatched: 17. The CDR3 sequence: CASLRARGTVRNTEAFF. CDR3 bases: TGTGCCAGCCTAAGGGCCCGGGGGACAGTCCGAAACACTGAAGCTTTCTTT.

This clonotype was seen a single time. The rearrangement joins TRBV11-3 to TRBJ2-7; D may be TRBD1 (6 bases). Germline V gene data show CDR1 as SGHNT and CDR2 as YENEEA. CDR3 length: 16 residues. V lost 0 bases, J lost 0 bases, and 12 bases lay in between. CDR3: CASSLDGQQSSYEQYF. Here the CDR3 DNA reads TGTGCCAGCAGCTTAGACGGACAGCAGAGCTCCTACGAGCAGTACTTC.

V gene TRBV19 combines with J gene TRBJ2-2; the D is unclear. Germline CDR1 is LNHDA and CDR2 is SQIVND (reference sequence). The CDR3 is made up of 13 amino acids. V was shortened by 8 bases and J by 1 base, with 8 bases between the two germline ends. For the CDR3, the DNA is TGTGCCAGTTCAGAGAGGAACACCGGGGAGCTGTTTTTT. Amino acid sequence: CASSERNTGELFF.

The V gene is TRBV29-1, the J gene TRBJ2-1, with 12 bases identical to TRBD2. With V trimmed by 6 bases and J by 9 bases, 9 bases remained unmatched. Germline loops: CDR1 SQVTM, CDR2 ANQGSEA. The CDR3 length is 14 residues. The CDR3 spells CSVRTSGKGIEQFF. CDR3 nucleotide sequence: TGCAGCGTCCGGACTAGCGGGAAAGGTATTGAGCAGTTCTTC.

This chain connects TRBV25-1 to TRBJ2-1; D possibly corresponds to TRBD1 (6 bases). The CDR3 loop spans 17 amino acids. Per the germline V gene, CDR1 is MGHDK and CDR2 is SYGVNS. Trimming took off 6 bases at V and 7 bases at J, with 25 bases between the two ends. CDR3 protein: CASRGRGKGESMNEQFF. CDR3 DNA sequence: TGTGCCAGCAGGGGAAGAGGGAAGGGGGAAAGTATGAATGAGCAGTTCTTC.

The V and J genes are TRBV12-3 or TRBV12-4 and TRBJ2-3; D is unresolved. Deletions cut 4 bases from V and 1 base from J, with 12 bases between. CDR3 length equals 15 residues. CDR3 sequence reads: CASSSRRIRTDTQYF. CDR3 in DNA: TGTGCCAGCAGTTCGCGGCGGATCCGCACAGATACGCAGTATTTT.

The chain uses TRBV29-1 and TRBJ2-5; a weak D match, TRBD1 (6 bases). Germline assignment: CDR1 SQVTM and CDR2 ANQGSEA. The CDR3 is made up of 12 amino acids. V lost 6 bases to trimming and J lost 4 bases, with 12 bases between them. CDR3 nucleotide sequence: TGCAGCGTCGGACAGTTCTTAGAGACCCAGTACTTC. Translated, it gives CSVGQFLETQYF.

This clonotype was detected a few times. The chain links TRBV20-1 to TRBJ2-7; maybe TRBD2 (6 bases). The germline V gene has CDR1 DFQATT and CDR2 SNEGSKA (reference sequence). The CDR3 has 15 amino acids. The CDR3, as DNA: TGCAGAGCTGGGCCCCGGGACTCCCTCTCCTACGAGCAGTACTTC. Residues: CRAGPRDSLSYEQYF.

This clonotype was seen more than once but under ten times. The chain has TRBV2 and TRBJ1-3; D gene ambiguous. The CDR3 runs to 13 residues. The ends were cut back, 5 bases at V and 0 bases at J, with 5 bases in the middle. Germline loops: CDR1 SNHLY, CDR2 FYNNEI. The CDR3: CASSWTSGNTIYF. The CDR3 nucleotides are TGTGCCAGCAGTTGGACCTCTGGAAACACCATATATTTT.

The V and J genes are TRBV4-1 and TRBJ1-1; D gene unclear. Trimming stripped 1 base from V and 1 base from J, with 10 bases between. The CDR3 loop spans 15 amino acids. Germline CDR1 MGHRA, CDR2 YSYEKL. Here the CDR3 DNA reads TGCGCCAGCAGCCAAGGACCTTTGGGGAACACTGAAGCTTTCTTT. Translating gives CASSQGPLGNTEAFF.

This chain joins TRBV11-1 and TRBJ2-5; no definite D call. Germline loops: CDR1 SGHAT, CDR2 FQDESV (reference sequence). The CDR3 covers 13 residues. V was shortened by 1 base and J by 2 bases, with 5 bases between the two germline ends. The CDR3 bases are TGTGCCAGCAGCTTAGTCTCGCAAGAGACCCAGTACTTC. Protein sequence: CASSLVSQETQYF.

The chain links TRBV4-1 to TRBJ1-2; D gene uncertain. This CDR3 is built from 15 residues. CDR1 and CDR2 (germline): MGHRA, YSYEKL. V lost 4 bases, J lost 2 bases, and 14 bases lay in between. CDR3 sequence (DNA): TGCGCCAGCAGCCCAGCGGACGGCGACAACTATGGCTACACCTTC. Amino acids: CASSPADGDNYGYTF.

The CDR3 reads CASSDDGRIPYEQYF. Written as DNA, the CDR3 is TGTGCCAGCAGCGACGACGGACGCATACCCTACGAGCAGTACTTC. The genes are TRBV5-4 and TRBJ2-7; no firm D call. This CDR3 is built from 15 residues. Deletions cut 4 bases from V and 2 bases from J, with 16 bases between. Germline loops: CDR1 SGHNT, CDR2 YYREEE (reference sequence).

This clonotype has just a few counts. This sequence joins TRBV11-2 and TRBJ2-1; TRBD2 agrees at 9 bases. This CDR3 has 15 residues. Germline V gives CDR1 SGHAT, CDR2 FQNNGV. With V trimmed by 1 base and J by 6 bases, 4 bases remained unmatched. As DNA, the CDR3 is TGTGCCAGCAGCTTAGGGGGACTAGCAGCCAATGAGCAGTTCTTC. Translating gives CASSLGGLAANEQFF.

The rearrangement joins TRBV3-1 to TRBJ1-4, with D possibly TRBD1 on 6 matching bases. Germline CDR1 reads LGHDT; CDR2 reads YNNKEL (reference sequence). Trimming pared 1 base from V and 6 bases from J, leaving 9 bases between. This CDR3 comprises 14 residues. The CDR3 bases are TGTGCCAGCAGCCAAGGACAGGAGGATGAAAAACTGTTTTTT. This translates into CASSQGQEDEKLFF.

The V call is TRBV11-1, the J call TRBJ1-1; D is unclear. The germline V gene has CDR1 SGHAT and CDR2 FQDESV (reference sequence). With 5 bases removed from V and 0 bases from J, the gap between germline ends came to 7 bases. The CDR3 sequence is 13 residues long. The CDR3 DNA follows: TGTGCCAGCAGCAGTCAGCTGAACACTGAAGCTTTCTTT. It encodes CASSSQLNTEAFF.

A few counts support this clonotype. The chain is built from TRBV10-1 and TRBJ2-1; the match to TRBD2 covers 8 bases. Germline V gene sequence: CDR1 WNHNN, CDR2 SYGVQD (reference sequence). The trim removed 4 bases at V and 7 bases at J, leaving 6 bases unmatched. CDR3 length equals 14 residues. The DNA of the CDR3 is TGCGCCAGCAGTGCGGGAGGGCCGGGAAATGAGCAGTTCTTC. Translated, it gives CASSAGGPGNEQFF.

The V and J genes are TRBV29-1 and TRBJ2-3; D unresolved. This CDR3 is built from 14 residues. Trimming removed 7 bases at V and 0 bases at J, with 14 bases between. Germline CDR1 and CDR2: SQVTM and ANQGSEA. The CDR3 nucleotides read TGCAGCGCCCCGAAGTATGCCAGCACAGATACGCAGTATTTT. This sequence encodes CSAPKYASTDTQYF.